The clone carrying this T cell receptor (beta chain) was recorded once. Its specificity is unknown. The CDR3 has 16 amino acids. Germline loops: CDR1 SGHRS, CDR2 YFSETQ. Unmatched junction bases numbered 13, after V lost 4 bases and J lost 4 bases. The data derive from a study of a mutant IDH1 vaccine in newly diagnosed glioma. The wider study: Patients were given eight vaccinations, scheduled in weeks 1, 3, 5, 7, 11, 15, 19 and 23.

Documented time point: week 11, during vaccination. Vaccine doses each comprised 300 ug of mutant IDH1 20-mer peptide, with topical imiquimod. The data were produced by immunoSEQ multiplex PCR, yet TCRdb's version contains in-frame clones alone and is incomplete. The profile shows some 54,000 clones, around 90% of them singletons. The study, taken as a whole, reports: Detectable vaccine-induced immune responses arose in 93.3% of patients.

V and J are TRBV5-1 and TRBJ1-1, with 7 bases lining up with TRBD1. The specimen was PBMCs, collected from a glioma patient whose treatment included an IDH1 peptide vaccine. The TCR originated in a man aged 50 to 59 with glioma. CDR3 protein: CASSGSLGTVPTEAFF. CDR3 bases: TGCGCCAGCAGCGGGAGCCTTGGGACAGTACCCACTGAAGCTTTCTTT.